This T cell receptor (beta chain) emerged from a study of shared clonotypes between healthy human individuals. Study-level information: Participating donors consisted of two women and a few men aged 18 to 49. Study results and limitations: The sharing of 5% to 6.5% of naive CD4 clonotypes was seen across a handful of donors. Lower generation probabilities were found for non-shared clonotypes than for those shared by all four donors. The study generally estimated greater richness for naive than memory subsets.

The germline V gene encodes CDR1 MNHEY and CDR2 SMNVEV (reference sequence). Germline trimming cut 5 bases from V and 4 bases from J; bases unmatched to any gene: 7. The CDR3 consists of 15 residues. Data came from immunoSEQ multiplex PCR; TCRdb stores just in-frame clones and leaves some out. The top ten clones hold 0.5% to 0.65% of a sample with around 1.1 million clones, 78% of them seen once. Comments on this clone: Its antigen remains unknown.

This rearrangement joins TRBV27 to TRBJ2-2; 7 bases agree with TRBD2. The sequence was obtained from a young man in good health. Some clones in this sample may be carry-over from other donors' samples. The sample taken for sequencing was memory CD4+ T cells from PBMCs. Specified subset: CD45RA-negative fraction. The DNA for the CDR3 is TGTGCCAGCAGTCCCCGCGGGAGTGCCACCGGGGAGCTGTTTTTT. Translated: CASSPRGSATGELFF.